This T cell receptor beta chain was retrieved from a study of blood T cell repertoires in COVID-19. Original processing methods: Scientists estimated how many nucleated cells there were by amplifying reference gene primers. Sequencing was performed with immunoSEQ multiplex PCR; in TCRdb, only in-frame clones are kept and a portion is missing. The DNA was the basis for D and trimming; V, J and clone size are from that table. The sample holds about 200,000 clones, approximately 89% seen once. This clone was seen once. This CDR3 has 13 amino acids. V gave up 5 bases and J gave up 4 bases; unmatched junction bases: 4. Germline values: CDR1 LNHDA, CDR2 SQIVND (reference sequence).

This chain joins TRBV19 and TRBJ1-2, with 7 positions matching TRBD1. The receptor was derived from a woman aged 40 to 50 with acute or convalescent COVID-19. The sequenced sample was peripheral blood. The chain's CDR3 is CASSFRGSYGYTF. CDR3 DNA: TGTGCCAGTAGTTTCAGGGGGAGCTATGGCTACACCTTC.